This record concerns one TCR beta chain sequence. This clone has just a few counts. It lacks a known antigen. The input lacks base qualities; no much larger clone sits a single base away. The sample is drawn from a study of blood T cell repertoires in COVID-19 (dated by TCRdb to the early 2020s). Concerning the study at large: Samples covering the acute and convalescent phases of COVID-19 were provided by collaborators in the United States, Italy and Spain. The material from the prospective study consisted of cDNA or gDNA derived from T cells, B-cell-depleted T cells, or PBMCs. The dataset comprised deeply sampled blood TCRbeta repertoires from subjects exposed to, actively infected with, or recovered from COVID-19. The repertoires were released in a freely available public database intended as a resource for research on the immune response to SARS-CoV-2. Samples were obtained from the ongoing ImmuneRACE study (first 160 participants) and from roughly 1,300 subjects provided by 6 global collaborators. The sample metadata nearly always contained a de-identified subject ID, COVID-19 status, age in years and sex. HLA class I and class II types, where available, came from metadata supplied by the sample provider rather than from assay-based typing.

Taken from cysteine to phenylalanine, the CDR3 has 15 residues. Only the CDR3 DNA is retained, 45 bases long and in frame from the first base. The germline V end is reduced by 7 bases and the J end by 8 bases; junction bases left unmatched: 11. CDR1 MNHEY and CDR2 SVGAGI are derived from the germline V gene. In the prospective study, participants were roughly 18 to 100 years old, resided in about 25 geographic areas of the United States, and were enrolled through a virtual design. In the prospective study, participants were assigned to cohorts based on the clinical history participants reported in a screening survey and a study questionnaire. Each participant in the prospective study had whole blood, serum and a nasopharyngeal or oropharyngeal swab collected by mobile phlebotomists. Additional blood draws and questionnaires over a 2-month period could optionally be provided by prospective study participants. Before DNA extraction, blood samples from the prospective study were shipped at room temperature or frozen.

Study-level results and caveats: How much clinical and demographic metadata was included differed by source and by participant, and the metadata was provided uncurated.

TCRbeta CDR3 regions were amplified from genomic DNA using the immunoSEQ Assay, a bias-controlled multiplex PCR. The authors processed their data as follows. The number of nucleated cells in each sample was estimated from the amplification of reference gene primers within the assay. To quantify the absolute abundance of each unique TCRbeta CDR3 rearrangement, sequence reads were collapsed and filtered. For each sample, productive Simpson clonality was calculated as the square root of Simpson's diversity index across productive rearrangements. The immuneACCESS repertoire file appears here via TCRdb, limited to in-frame rearrangements. These files lack a portion of the clones; in checked studies, under half of the deficit traces to unresolved V genes, and the cause of the others is not known. Clone size and V and J calls were adopted from that table, with D and trimming inferred from the DNA. The sample table records about 190,000 clones; 82% of these occur just once. The top ten hold 4% to 6.5% of the sample.

The sample consisted of PBMCs or T cells enriched from blood (not recorded which). Recombination connected TRBV6-5 to TRBJ1-2, with 12 central nucleotides matching TRBD1. The origin of this receptor is a woman aged 55-69 years with acute COVID-19. The encoded CDR3 is CASTLGTGGVGGYTF. The sequenced DNA: TGTGCCAGCACCCTCGGGACAGGGGGCGTCGGAGGCTACACCTTC.